This T cell receptor beta chain was profiled in a study of cytomegalovirus exposure and HLA in healthy donors (dated by TCRdb to the late 2010s). In the study overall: An earlier analysis of several hundred of the donors reported about 260 Gb of sequence data and some 110 million unique TCR beta sequences obtained from approximately 180 million T cells. Among about 400 genotyped donors of the cohort, an average of approximately 240,000 unique TCR beta nucleotide sequences was sequenced per donor, of which about 19% were non-productive. The study used immunosequencing to profile the T cell repertoires of approximately 650 subjects and linked those repertoires to cytomegalovirus serostatus. The study aimed to test whether signatures of past pathogen exposure could be identified by cataloging public T cell receptors. Every repertoire in the discovery cohort had been generated on one and the same sequencing platform. In addition to the first cohort of roughly 670 subjects, a separate validation cohort of 130 or so different subjects was used. Genome-wide SNP genotypes for about 65% of the roughly 700 donors were used in a later genetic analysis, which treated that subset as a discovery cohort. In a later analysis, previously published TCR beta repertoires from 550 to 700 donors were re-analyzed and high-resolution HLA genotyping was added so that TCR occurrence patterns could be studied. High-throughput TCR immunosequencing, statistical association of individual TCRs with disease status, and machine learning were combined to predict cytomegalovirus infection status. Four or five DR-DQ haplotypes were handled as single units for association and clustering because linkage in the cohort was strong. Rather than using new phenotypic data, the later analysis identified candidate immune exposures from TCR beta sequences and from how often those sequences occurred across donors. HLA typing included class I and class II loci at four-digit resolution. An early release covering roughly 580 HLA-typed donors comprised approximately 300 gigabases of sequencing data and roughly 85 million unique TCR sequences. The number of typed donors differed by locus: about 620-640 for A, B, C, DRB1 and DQB1; 500 to 550 for DQA1; about 600 for DPA1; and 450 to 480 for DPB1. Donor age, sex, ethnicity and CMV serostatus were compiled together with the repertoire data. In an earlier analysis of 587 of the donors, high-throughput TCR beta sequencing was used to judge whether each TCR beta V gene segment behaved as functional or pseudogenic. Among the roughly 400 genotyped donors, about 83% belonged to the genetic ancestry cluster associated with self-reported Caucasian donors. Overall study outcomes, separate from this receptor: Most CMV-associated TCR beta chains appeared to be HLA-restricted in a later analysis, and the HLA associations seemed to be driven largely by CMV exposure. Sequencing depth was assumed to be roughly uniform across donors in the presence/absence analyses, though that assumption may not hold. In vitro tests confirmed that three of the cytomegalovirus-associated TCR beta chains recognize cytomegalovirus antigens. Only TCR beta chains were sequenced in this cohort, and the absence of alpha or paired-chain data limited detectable features. A later analysis reported that several top co-occurrence clusters appeared linked to parvovirus B19, influenza, CMV and Epstein-Barr virus. Because the 87-base-pair reads could not distinguish some IMGT-functional V segments, including TRBV6-2 and TRBV6-3, those segments were excluded. In both the original and validation cohorts, the classifier was reported to diagnose cytomegalovirus status with high specificity and sensitivity. Assigning TCR associations to individual alleles was difficult when HLA alleles, especially DR and DQ, strongly co-occurred. Because some donors lacked HLA typing at each locus, the association tests relied only on the typed subset. Compared with equally common non-associated chains, HLA-associated TCR beta chains in a later analysis were more clonally expanded and had lower generation probabilities. CMV serostatus was the only immune exposure information available for the cohort. An association between a missense DCLRE1C variant and V-gene and J-gene trimming of TCR beta chains was found in a later genetic analysis and replicated in an independent cohort. Linkage disequilibrium might explain the correlated functional status among segregating V segments, but an unknown experimental factor could not be ruled out. A total of 150 to 200 TCR beta chains were listed by the study as associated with cytomegalovirus. In a later genetic analysis, fewer N-insertions in productive TCRs were reported among donors in an Asian-associated ancestry cluster than the approximately 630-donor mean. A further reported finding was that TCR beta sequences accurately predicted the HLA-A and HLA-B alleles for most subjects in the first cohort. Most TCR sequences were observed very rarely across donors, whereas some public TCRs were present in many individuals. Because counts were too low, roughly 17 rarely observed V segments, including chromosome 9 orphons, were left out of the earlier analysis of 500 to 750 of the donors. The sequencing pipeline was judged likely to have produced a cluster of highly shared sequence variants as a technical artifact. Broadly in line with IMGT annotations, most TCR beta V segments showed up in productive rearrangements about 87% or about 30% of the time in an earlier analysis of several hundred of the donors. In a later analysis, the rate of TCR association differed among HLA loci, with DRB1 alleles having the most associated TCRs and HLA-C alleles having the fewest. The authors suggested that the approach could potentially be extended to other disease states and immunological phenotypes. A later analysis associated 15,000 or so TCR beta sequences with specific HLA alleles at a false discovery rate of 0.05.

Details on this clone: The target of this receptor is not known. The input lacks base qualities; no much larger clone sits a single base away.

From a lookup of the germline V gene, CDR1 and CDR2 are SGHTA and FQGNSA. The CDR3 measures 15 amino acids from cysteine to phenylalanine. Only the CDR3 part of the read is kept: 45 bases, read in frame from the first base. Unmatched junction bases come to 10, with V trimmed by 5 bases and J by 3 bases. The cohort comprised hundreds of healthy bone marrow donors. All cohort members were sampled while nominally healthy, although unrecorded immune exposures were likely present. The donor was CMV seropositive and belonged to the group of some 290 seropositive cohort members. Each donor provided a peripheral blood sample, and peripheral blood mononuclear cells were used for TCR beta sequencing. Genomic DNA was extracted from the blood cell samples with the Qiagen DNeasy Blood Extraction Kit. The method behind the library was the immunoSEQ multiplex PCR assay. For the multiplex PCR, a mixture combining 60 forward primers for TCR Vbeta segments and 13 reverse primers for TCR Jbeta segments was used. A multiplex PCR assay on genomic DNA amplified the CDR3 region of rearranged TCR beta genes. Amplified TCR beta libraries were sequenced as 87-base-pair reads on the Illumina HiSeq System. Concerning the study's data processing: In a later analysis, around 80 million unique TCR beta chains were counted across the roughly 670 repertoires, and about 9.9 million of these chains were shared by at least two donors. Raw reads were error-corrected and collapsed into unique sequences by a nearest-neighbor algorithm in which closely related sequences were merged to remove PCR and sequencing errors. Alignment of CDR3 sequences to IMGT reference sequences was used to assign V, D and J gene segments. For a sequence to be retained, at least a six-nucleotide match to both a V gene segment and a J gene segment was required. Rearrangements were classified as productive when the CDR3 lacked stop codons and remained in frame with V and J, and all other rearrangements were classified as non-productive. Following IMGT convention, CDR3 was defined as the stretch from the second conserved V-encoded cysteine up to the conserved J-encoded phenylalanine. Sequences without an unambiguous match to a single V gene segment were excluded from the earlier analysis of 450 to 650 of the donors. An earlier analysis of some 610 of the donors called V segments functional above 56.7% productive rearrangements and segregating when the between-donor standard deviation exceeded 5%. A statistical classification framework was developed to diagnose cytomegalovirus status using the catalog of TCR beta chain sequences. V and J gene assignment, in a later analysis, came from comparing TCR nucleotide sequences with IMGT/GENE-DB human TR gene sequences. A later analysis assigned CDR3 sequences and most-parsimonious VDJ recombination scenarios with the TCRdist pipeline. In a later analysis, each TCR beta chain was defined by its CDR3 amino acid sequence together with its V-gene family, and reads without a unique V-gene family were excluded. To address suspected cross-contamination and a sequencing artifact, a later analysis removed a few hundred highly shared, low-generation-probability nucleotide sequences. In a later analysis, a clonal expansion index for each public chain was calculated from normalized within-repertoire ranks of inferred template counts. A later analysis computed generation probabilities with a VDJ recombination model fitted to out-of-frame rearrangements, and checked the results against IGoR. A later analysis scored TCR-TCR, TCR-HLA and TCR-CMV co-occurrence with hypergeometric tests, applying a repertoire-size bias correction to TCR pairs. In a later analysis, false discovery rates were estimated by permuting HLA or CMV assignments 20 times. A later analysis grouped co-occurring TCRs with DBSCAN, adding TCRdist sequence similarity when clustering within HLA-allele-positive subsets. Co-occurrence clustering excluded repertoires with fewer than 30,000 or more than 120,000 public chains, plus five with anomalous nucleotide sharing. TCRdb took over this immuneACCESS table, retaining in-frame rearrangements with V and J assigned. Such tables are incomplete; in checked studies, under half of the missing clones stem from an unresolved V gene, and the remainder is unexplained. Clonal size and the V and J genes are those of that table, whereas D and trimming came from the DNA. Recorded for this sample are approximately 190,000 clones; roughly 86% of them occurred a single time. The top ten hold roughly 3.1% of the sample.

The chain couples TRBV7-2 to TRBJ2-7; 7 central bases correspond to TRBD2. This receptor was taken from a man between 40 and 49 years old in good health and CMV-seropositive. The sequencing sample was made of PBMCs. The base sequence is TGTGCCAGCAGCCAGTCAAGCGGGACTCACTACGAGCAGTACTTC. Translated, this gives CASSQSSGTHYEQYF.